This T cell receptor beta chain originates from a study of blood T cell repertoires in COVID-19. Study context: Italy, Spain and the United States were the sources of the convalescent and acute COVID-19 samples. Nucleic acid was either cDNA or gDNA, and it came from T cells, B-cell-depleted T cells, or PBMCs.

The assay was immunoSEQ multiplex PCR, and TCRdb's table has in-frame clones only and misses some. Among 260,000 or so clones listed, about 86% were seen once. The CDR3 consists of 15 residues. V lost 7 bases and J lost 1; bases outside the gene matches: 9. In germline, CDR1 is MNHEY, CDR2 SVGAGI. The receptor's source is a man aged 80 or over with acute or convalescent COVID-19. Sequenced: peripheral blood. The V gene is TRBV6-5, the J gene TRBJ1-2; 7 bases match TRBD1. CDR3 in amino acids: CASNQETGNNYGYTF. Written as DNA, the CDR3 is TGTGCCAGCAATCAAGAGACAGGGAATAACTATGGCTACACCTTC.